A selection of T cell receptor beta chains follows, all from one sample in a study of beta chain features in type 1 diabetes. Clones were sequenced by immunoSEQ multiplex PCR, and TCRdb holds only the in-frame ones, with some missing. The data contain 150,000 to 200,000 clones, 6.5% to 10% of them singletons. The material sequenced was central memory CD4+ T cells from blood. The receptors derive from a woman under 30 with type 1 diabetes. CDR3s include the opening cysteine and the closing phenylalanine or tryptophan. The D gene is left open where the match is weak. Where a row states a size, it is once, few, many or the class of an expanded clone; other rows omit it.

CDR3 DNA: TGTGCCAGCACTCCTGCCGGGACAGAGCCCTACGAGCAGTACTTC
CDR3 protein: CASTPAGTEPYEQYF
CDR3 length: 15
clone size: NA
V gene: TRBV6-1
D gene: TRBD1
J gene: TRBJ2-7

CDR3 DNA: TGTGCCAGCAGCTTATTATCTTGGCCACAAAAAGCTTTCTTT
CDR3 protein: CASSLLSWPQKAFF
CDR3 length: 14
clone size: NA
V gene: TRBV5-6
D gene: NA
J gene: TRBJ1-1

CDR3 DNA: TGTGCCAGCAGTTTAACGGCTAGCGGGACCTACAATGAGCAGTTCTTC
CDR3 protein: CASSLTASGTYNEQFF
CDR3 length: 16
clone size: NA
V gene: TRBV28
D gene: TRBD2
J gene: TRBJ2-1

CDR3 DNA: TGTGCCAGCAGCCAGGGCCGGGACGGGGTCGGGGGGACTGAAGCTTTCTTT
CDR3 protein: CASSQGRDGVGGTEAFF
CDR3 length: 17
clone size: NA
V gene: TRBV4-2
D gene: NA
J gene: TRBJ1-1

CDR3 DNA: TGTGCCAGCAGCTTAGAAGACAGGGGCAACTACGAGCAGTACTTC
CDR3 protein: CASSLEDRGNYEQYF
CDR3 length: 15
clone size: few
V gene: TRBV11-2
D gene: TRBD1
J gene: TRBJ2-7

CDR3 DNA: TGTGCCAGCAGCTCCCCGCTAGCGGGAGGAAGCAATGAGCAGTTCTTC
CDR3 protein: CASSSPLAGGSNEQFF
CDR3 length: 16
clone size: few
V gene: TRBV7-2
D gene: TRBD2
J gene: TRBJ2-1

CDR3 DNA: TGTGCCAGCAGCCGGGAGGGGAGAAATTCACCCCTCCACTTT
CDR3 protein: CASSREGRNSPLHF
CDR3 length: 14
clone size: NA
V gene: TRBV4-2
D gene: NA
J gene: TRBJ1-6

CDR3 DNA: TGCGCCAGCAGCCAAGGGGGCCGGACAGATACGCAGTATTTT
CDR3 protein: CASSQGGRTDTQYF
CDR3 length: 14
clone size: NA
V gene: TRBV4-3
D gene: NA
J gene: TRBJ2-3

CDR3 DNA: TGCGCCAGCAGCTTAGGAGGGGAGCCTCGAGTGTACTTC
CDR3 protein: CASSLGGEPRVYF
CDR3 length: 13
clone size: NA
V gene: TRBV5-1
D gene: NA
J gene: TRBJ2-7

CDR3 DNA: TGTGCCAGCAGCGACAGAGCCTCTGGAAACACCATATATTTT
CDR3 protein: CASSDRASGNTIYF
CDR3 length: 14
clone size: many
V gene: TRBV7-2
D gene: NA
J gene: TRBJ1-3

CDR3 DNA: TGTGCCAGCACTGGGGAGGTGCAAGAGACCCAGTACTTC
CDR3 protein: CASTGEVQETQYF
CDR3 length: 13
clone size: few
V gene: TRBV7-8
D gene: NA
J gene: TRBJ2-5

CDR3 DNA: TGCGCCAGCAGCCGTCTAGCGGGGGTACAAGAGACCCAGTACTTC
CDR3 protein: CASSRLAGVQETQYF
CDR3 length: 15
clone size: NA
V gene: TRBV4-3
D gene: TRBD2
J gene: TRBJ2-5

CDR3 DNA: TGTGCCAGCAGCCCAGGGGTTGCGGGTACGCAGTATTTT
CDR3 protein: CASSPGVAGTQYF
CDR3 length: 13
clone size: few
V gene: TRBV7-2
D gene: NA
J gene: TRBJ2-3

CDR3 DNA: TGCGCCAGCAGCTTGGTGTGGACTAGAGAAGGCGGGGAGCTGTTTTTT
CDR3 protein: CASSLVWTREGGELFF
CDR3 length: 16
clone size: NA
V gene: TRBV5-1
D gene: TRBD2
J gene: TRBJ2-2

CDR3 DNA: TGTGCCAGCACCCCGGAGTGGGACACTGAAGCTTTCTTT
CDR3 protein: CASTPEWDTEAFF
CDR3 length: 13
clone size: few
V gene: TRBV6-6
D gene: NA
J gene: TRBJ1-1

CDR3 DNA: TGTGCCAGTAGTAACCGACTAGCGGACACAGATACGCAGTATTTT
CDR3 protein: CASSNRLADTDTQYF
CDR3 length: 15
clone size: NA
V gene: TRBV19
D gene: TRBD2
J gene: TRBJ2-3

CDR3 DNA: TGCGCCAGCAGCTCGCGCGGAGACACAGATACGCAGTATTTT
CDR3 protein: CASSSRGDTDTQYF
CDR3 length: 14
clone size: few
V gene: TRBV5-1
D gene: NA
J gene: TRBJ2-3

CDR3 DNA: TGTGCCAGCAGCGGACAGTCCTCGTTCCCCTACAATGAGCAGTTCTTC
CDR3 protein: CASSGQSSFPYNEQFF
CDR3 length: 16
clone size: few
V gene: TRBV5-4
D gene: NA
J gene: TRBJ2-1

CDR3 DNA: TGTGCCAGCAGCTGGAGTTCAGGGGCGATTAATGAAAAACTGTTTTTT
CDR3 protein: CASSWSSGAINEKLFF
CDR3 length: 16
clone size: few
V gene: TRBV9
D gene: NA
J gene: TRBJ1-4

CDR3 DNA: TGTGCCAGCTCACCCCCAGCGGGAGGAATTAATATTCAGTACTTC
CDR3 protein: CASSPPAGGINIQYF
CDR3 length: 15
clone size: NA
V gene: TRBV18
D gene: TRBD2
J gene: TRBJ2-4

CDR3 DNA: TGCAGCGTATTCCTAGCGGGACGCTACGAGCAGTACTTC
CDR3 protein: CSVFLAGRYEQYF
CDR3 length: 13
clone size: few
V gene: TRBV29-1
D gene: TRBD2
J gene: TRBJ2-7

CDR3 DNA: TGTGCCAGCAGCTCCCGATCGTCGGGTAGCGGGACCCCGAATGAGCAGTTCTTC
CDR3 protein: CASSSRSSGSGTPNEQFF
CDR3 length: 18
clone size: NA
V gene: TRBV11-3
D gene: TRBD2
J gene: TRBJ2-1